These 11 T cell receptor beta chains were sequenced from one sample in a study of shared clonotypes between healthy human individuals. The method was immunoSEQ multiplex PCR; TCRdb's version includes in-frame clones alone and lacks a portion of them. The profile covers some 2 million clones, with 90% to 95% appearing a single time and 0.1% to 0.15% taken by the ten largest. The sample consisted of naive CD4+ T cells sorted from blood. Described subset: CD45RA+ positively selected. The receptors originated from a man between 18 and 35 years old in good health.

This clone was counted once. The chain recombines TRBV11-2 with TRBJ1-1, with D perhaps matching TRBD1 (5 bases). The V end lost 4 bases, the J end lost 1 base, and 10 bases lay between the germline ends. The CDR3 sequence is 14 residues long. In germline, CDR1 is SGHAT, CDR2 FQNNGV. The CDR3 spells CASSSQGTNTEAFF. CDR3 sequence (DNA): TGTGCCAGCAGCTCCCAGGGCACGAACACTGAAGCTTTCTTT.

The genes are TRBV29-1 and TRBJ2-1; D is possibly TRBD2 (6 bases). Trimming took 7 bases from V and 14 from J, leaving 30 bases between them. The CDR3 has 15 amino acids. The germline CDR1 and CDR2 sequences are SQVTM and ANQGSEA. This chain's CDR3 is CSAGVGSRENELKFF. CDR3 DNA sequence: TGCAGCGCCGGAGTCGGGAGCCGGGAAAATGAGTTGAAGTTCTTC.

This sequence joins TRBV7-2 and TRBJ2-1, with D perhaps matching TRBD2 (5 bases). The CDR3 runs to 15 residues. Looked up from germline, CDR1 is SGHTA and CDR2 is FQGNSA. Trimming took 5 bases from V and 2 from J, leaving 13 bases between them. The DNA for the CDR3 is TGTGCCAGCAGCCCTGGGCGGGTCACCTACAATGAGCAGTTCTTC. Protein product: CASSPGRVTYNEQFF. The complete variable domain, with remaining parts taken from reference TRBV7-2 and TRBJ2-1, reads GAGVSQSPSNKVTEKGKDVELRCDPISGHTALYWYRQSLGQGLEFLIYFQGNSAPDKSGLPSDRFSAERTGGSVSTLTIQRTQQEDSAVYLCASSPGRVTYNEQFFGPGTRLTVL.

The chain links TRBV10-3 to TRBJ2-3; TRBD2 agrees at 12 bases. Trimming cost V 4 bases and J 0 bases; bases outside gene matches: 2. The germline gives CDR1 ENHRY, CDR2 SYGVKD. The CDR3 is 16 amino acids. The CDR3, as DNA: TGTGCCATCAGTGTTGGGACTAGCGGGAGCACAGATACGCAGTATTTT. It encodes CAISVGTSGSTDTQYF.

The chain recombines TRBV6-1 with TRBJ2-7; 14 nucleotides align to TRBD2. This CDR3 spans 18 amino acids. Germline values: CDR1 MNHNS, CDR2 SASEGT. The J segment lost 4 bases and the V segment lost 2 bases, leaving 10 bases of the junction unmatched. CDR3 protein: CASSEWGTSGSRLYEQYF. CDR3 sequence (DNA): TGTGCCAGCAGTGAATGGGGGACTAGCGGGAGCAGGCTTTACGAGCAGTACTTC.

The V and J genes are TRBV9 and TRBJ2-1, with TRBD2 matching over 9 bases. With V trimmed by 0 bases and J by 7 bases, 8 bases remained unmatched. Germline values: CDR1 SGDLS, CDR2 YYNGEE. The CDR3 has 16 amino acids. The CDR3 nucleotides read TGTGCCAGCAGCGTAGTTGCTAGCGGGACTTGGAATGAGCAGTTCTTC. Amino acid sequence: CASSVVASGTWNEQFF. The whole variable domain, remainder taken from reference TRBV9 and TRBJ2-1, is DSGVTQTPKHLITATGQRVTLRCSPRSGDLSVYWYQQSLDQGLQFLIQYYNGEERAKGNILERFSAQQFPDLHSELNLSSLELGDSALYFCASSVVASGTWNEQFFGPGTRLTVL.

V is TRBV7-9 and J is TRBJ2-3, with TRBD2 as a possible D gene (6 bases). The CDR3 loop spans 13 amino acids. The V gene lost 6 bases and the J gene lost 5 bases, with 12 bases spanning the gap. CDR1 and CDR2 from the germline V gene are SEHNR and FQNEAQ (reference sequence). The CDR3 coding sequence is TGTGCCAGCAGTACGTCCGGGGGAGATACGCAGTATTTT. Its protein product is CASSTSGGDTQYF. Variable domain in full (rest from reference TRBV7-9 and TRBJ2-3): DTGVSQNPRHKITKRGQNVTFRCDPISEHNRLYWYRQTLGQGPEFLTYFQNEAQLEKSRLLSDRFSAERPKGSFSTLEIQRTEQGDSAMYLCASSTSGGDTQYFGPGTRLTVL.

The rearrangement links TRBV7-3 to TRBJ1-2; 7 bases are a match to TRBD1. The germline V gene encodes CDR1 SGHTA and CDR2 FQGTGA. CDR3 length equals 17 residues. Losses at the gene ends were 6 bases for V and 4 bases for J; bases not matched to a gene: 17. The CDR3 loop is CASSYYWTGPSGYGYTF. The CDR3, as DNA: TGTGCCAGCAGTTACTACTGGACAGGACCCTCAGGCTATGGCTACACCTTC.

The V call is TRBV7-9, the J call TRBJ1-6; TRBD1 is a possible D gene (6 bases). V lost 8 bases, J lost 0 bases, and 14 bases lay in between. The CDR3 runs 16 residues. Germline assignment: CDR1 SEHNR and CDR2 FQNEAQ (reference sequence). CDR3 in amino acids: CASARQASSYNSPLHF. The DNA for the CDR3 is TGTGCCAGCGCACGACAGGCAAGCTCCTATAATTCACCCCTCCACTTT.

The gene calls are TRBV28 and TRBJ2-7; TRBD1 aligns across 8 bases. Unmatched junction bases numbered 11, after V lost 5 bases and J lost 2 bases. The CDR3 runs 16 residues. CDR1 is MDHEN and CDR2 is SYDVKM in the germline V gene. DNA for the CDR3: TGTGCCAGCAGTACCCCGGACAGGGTTTTCACCTACGAGCAGTACTTC. Translation gives CASSTPDRVFTYEQYF.

This sequence joins TRBV7-6 and TRBJ1-4, with TRBD1 identical over 9 bases. This CDR3 region has 14 residues. The trim removed 6 bases at V and 7 bases at J, leaving 6 bases unmatched. Per germline, CDR1 SGHVS and CDR2 FNYEAQ. DNA of the CDR3: TGTGCCAGCAGTCCCGGGACAGGGAGTGAAAAACTGTTTTTT. The encoded protein is CASSPGTGSEKLFF.